Below, 26 T cell receptor beta chains from the same sample are listed, as sequenced in a study of T-cell memory formation after mild COVID-19 (dated by TCRdb to the early 2020s). Libraries came from 5' RACE. TCRdb shows the sequencer as Illumina NovaSeq 6000. TCRdb cleaned the public reads at Q25 with fastp, built clones with MiXCR and kept in-frame beta chains. Merged by CDR3 protein, the rows form single entries marked with the most common genes and DNA. In this sample the table shows some 310,000 distinct CDR3 sequences, more than 20% of which occur a single time. Clones ranked in the top ten supply under 25% of the sample. The sequenced material came from PBMCs or a T cell subset sorted from them (not recorded which). These receptors were collected from a man between 18 and 35 years old who had mild COVID-19 (a few samples of this study predate the infection). The sample titles of this study are shuffled in the database, so cell type and time point are left out; the donor was told from shared clones.

This clonotype was detected a few times. The chain couples TRBV11-2 to TRBJ2-5, with D tentatively TRBD2 (6 bases). Germline V gene sequence: CDR1 SGHAT, CDR2 FQNNGV. Trimming removed 6 bases from V and 1 base from J, with 12 bases in between. This CDR3 is built from 14 residues. CDR3 nucleotide sequence: TGTGCCAGCAGGCAATGGGGGGTCCAAGAGACCCAGTACTTC. Protein product: CASRQWGVQETQYF.

This clonotype has a handful of counts. This chain connects TRBV18 to TRBJ2-3, with 8 bases matching TRBD1. The junction had 2 bases not matched to a gene; V was cut back by 3 bases and J by 0 bases. The germline V gene encodes CDR1 KGHSH and CDR2 LQKENI. The CDR3 has 15 residues. The CDR3 sequence is CASSPRQGSTDTQYF. The DNA of the CDR3 is TGTGCCAGCTCACCCCGACAGGGGAGCACAGATACGCAGTATTTT. Looking up the rest from reference TRBV18 and TRBJ2-3 gives the full variable domain: NAGVMQNPRHLVRRRGQEARLRCSPMKGHSHVYWYRQLPEEGLKFMVYLQKENIIDESGMPKERFSAEFPKEGPSILRIQQVVRGDSAAYFCASSPRQGSTDTQYFGPGTRLTVL.

The table lists this clonotype with a few counts. The rearrangement links TRBV12-3 or TRBV12-4 to TRBJ1-5, with 7 positions matching TRBD1. V gave up 6 bases and J gave up 0 bases; unmatched junction bases: 5. There are 15 residues in the CDR3. The CDR3 region has the DNA TGTGCCAGCAGACAGGACAGGTATAGCAATCAGCCCCAGCATTTT. Residues: CASRQDRYSNQPQHF.

The sample holds many counts of this clonotype. This chain connects TRBV12-3 or TRBV12-4 to TRBJ2-3, with D uncertain. Trimming stripped 7 bases from V and 2 bases from J, with 7 bases between. The CDR3 has 12 residues. The CDR3 DNA is TGTGCCAGCACCTCAAACACAGATACGCAGTATTTT. Translation gives CASTSNTDTQYF.

This clonotype has ten or more counts. V is TRBV5-4 and J is TRBJ2-4; 11 positions agree with TRBD1. The germline V gene encodes CDR1 SGHNT and CDR2 YYREEE (reference sequence). V trimming: 4 bases; J trimming: 5 bases; junction bases outside the gene matches: 2. The CDR3 runs 14 residues. The CDR3 spells CASSLGQGENIQYF. CDR3 coding DNA: TGTGCCAGCAGCCTGGGACAGGGGGAAAACATTCAGTACTTC. Combining the CDR3 with reference TRBV5-4 and TRBJ2-4 gives the whole variable domain ETGVTQSPTHLIKTRGQQVTLRCSSQSGHNTVSWYQQALGQGPQFIFQYYREEENGRGNFPPRFSGLQFPNYSSELNVNALELDDSALYLCASSLGQGENIQYFGAGTRLSVL.

This chain connects TRBV12-3 or TRBV12-4 to TRBJ2-2, with D perhaps TRBD2 (6 bases). The CDR3 length is 14 residues. Deletions cut 2 bases from V and 3 bases from J, with 7 bases between. CDR3 DNA sequence: TGTGCCAGCAGTTTAAGGGAGGACACCGGGGAGCTGTTTTTT. Translated, it gives CASSLREDTGELFF.

This clonotype appeared a few times. V usage is TRBV24-1 and J usage is TRBJ2-3, with a weak D call TRBD1 (6 bases). This CDR3 has 15 amino acids. The V end lost 2 bases, the J end lost 3 bases, and 11 bases lay between the germline ends. Germline V gene data show CDR1 as KGHDR and CDR2 as SFDVKD. The CDR3: CATSDSGVATDTQYF. DNA of the CDR3: TGTGCCACCAGTGATTCAGGGGTTGCGACAGATACGCAGTATTTT.

This clonotype turned up a few times. The chain employs TRBV9 and TRBJ1-1; D is unclear. Between the trimmed V and J ends, which lost 0 bases and 1 base, there was a span of 7 bases. This CDR3 region has 14 residues. Per the germline V gene, CDR1 is SGDLS and CDR2 is YYNGEE. This CDR3 reads CASSVGGRNTEAFF. CDR3 nucleotide sequence: TGTGCCAGCAGCGTAGGAGGCAGGAACACTGAAGCTTTCTTT. Variable domain in full (rest from reference TRBV9 and TRBJ1-1): DSGVTQTPKHLITATGQRVTLRCSPRSGDLSVYWYQQSLDQGLQFLIQYYNGEERAKGNILERFSAQQFPDLHSELNLSSLELGDSALYFCASSVGGRNTEAFFGQGTRLTVV.

The chain is built from TRBV28 and TRBJ2-5, with TRBD2 identical over 9 bases. V lost 3 bases, J lost 2 bases, and 4 bases stayed unmatched. The CDR3 totals 15 residues. Germline CDR1 is MDHEN and CDR2 is SYDVKM. For the CDR3, the DNA is TGTGCCAGCAGTTTGCCCAGCGGGGGGCAAGAGACCCAGTACTTC. Translation: CASSLPSGGQETQYF.

The rearrangement links TRBV12-3 or TRBV12-4 to TRBJ1-5, with 7 bases fitting TRBD1. The V gene end was trimmed by 7 bases and the J gene end by 3 bases; junction bases not matched to a gene: 6. The CDR3 is 14 residues long. The CDR3 loop is CASTRGQSNQPQHF. The CDR3 nucleotides read TGTGCCAGCACCCGGGGACAGTCCAATCAGCCCCAGCATTTT.

V is TRBV7-3 and J is TRBJ2-3; no firm D call. V was shortened by 2 bases and J by 3 bases, with 12 bases between the two germline ends. The CDR3 loop spans 15 amino acids. Germline assignment: CDR1 SGHTA and CDR2 FQGTGA. The CDR3 region has the DNA TGTGCCAGCAGCTTATTCGGTCAAGGAACAGATACGCAGTATTTT. Translated: CASSLFGQGTDTQYF.

This clonotype was detected a few times. The chain links TRBV25-1 to TRBJ1-2; D might be TRBD1 (6 bases). This CDR3 is built from 13 residues. The V gene lost 1 base and the J gene lost 5 bases, with 8 bases spanning the gap. Per the germline V gene, CDR1 is MGHDK and CDR2 is SYGVNS. DNA of the CDR3: TGTGCCAGCAGTGAATTGACAGGATATGGCTACACCTTC. Translated: CASSELTGYGYTF.

The sample holds a few counts of this clonotype. The chain combines TRBV5-1 with TRBJ2-2; tentatively, D is TRBD1 or TRBD2 (6 bases each). The CDR3 extends over 17 amino acids. Trimming removed 1 base from V and 3 bases from J, with 16 bases in between. CDR1 is SGHRS, CDR2 YFSETQ, per germline. For the CDR3, the DNA is TGCGCCAGCAGCTTGAATGGAGGGGGGATAGACACCGGGGAGCTGTTTTTT. It is translated as CASSLNGGGIDTGELFF.

The V call is TRBV5-1, the J call TRBJ2-7; D unclear. The CDR3 spans 12 residues. Looked up from germline, CDR1 is SGHRS and CDR2 is YFSETQ. V was shortened by 4 bases and J by 6 bases, with 11 bases between the two germline ends. CDR3 in DNA: TGCGCCAGCAGCCCGGGCCGGAGCGAGCAGTACTTC. It specifies CASSPGRSEQYF.

The chain couples TRBV6-2 or TRBV6-3 to TRBJ1-2; D is unclear. The CDR3 length is 11 residues. Trimming stripped 6 bases from V and 6 bases from J, with 8 bases between. The germline V gene has CDR1 MNHEY and CDR2 SVGEGT. The CDR3 coding sequence is TGTGCCAGCAGCCGTTCGGATGGCTACACCTTC. Protein: CASSRSDGYTF.

The chain links TRBV2 to TRBJ2-7; TRBD2 is a possible D gene (5 bases). The germline V gene encodes CDR1 SNHLY and CDR2 FYNNEI. With 6 bases removed from V and 5 bases from J, the gap between germline ends came to 20 bases. The CDR3 runs to 15 residues. The CDR3 protein is CASRRALLSPNEQYV. The CDR3 region has the DNA TGTGCCAGCAGGAGGGCTCTCCTCTCCCCAAACGAGCAGTACGTC.

In its sample, this clonotype was seen a few times. The chain joins TRBV12-3 or TRBV12-4 to TRBJ2-2; D possibly uses TRBD1 or TRBD2 (5 bases each). The germline V and J ends were trimmed by 8 bases and 0 bases, with 19 bases remaining between them. The CDR3 has 17 residues. CDR3: CASLTRDAETNTGELFF. CDR3 sequence (DNA): TGTGCCAGCCTCACCCGGGACGCAGAGACGAACACCGGGGAGCTGTTTTTT.

The V and J genes are TRBV9 and TRBJ2-1; D might be TRBD1 or TRBD2, each matching 5 bases. Germline V gene data show CDR1 as SGDLS and CDR2 as YYNGEE. V lost 4 bases and J 7 bases, leaving 18 bases between the germline ends. The CDR3 has 15 amino acids. The CDR3 coding sequence is TGTGCCAGCAGCACACCGGGACGACGGGGTAATGAGCAGTTCTTC. Its protein product is CASSTPGRRGNEQFF.

Only a few counts were recorded for this clonotype. The V gene is TRBV6-5, the J gene TRBJ2-5; the match to TRBD2 covers 8 bases. CDR1 MNHEY and CDR2 SVGAGI come from the germline V gene. The V gene end was trimmed by 5 bases and the J gene end by 3 bases; junction bases not matched to a gene: 8. The CDR3 loop spans 15 amino acids. CDR3 bases: TGTGCCAGCAGTAGACCGGGACTAGGGGAAGAGACCCAGTACTTC. It is translated as CASSRPGLGEETQYF.

The chain couples TRBV5-1 to TRBJ2-3, with D possibly matching TRBD1 (6 bases). CDR1 and CDR2 (germline): SGHRS, YFSETQ. V lost 2 bases, J lost 8 bases, and 15 bases lay in between. The CDR3 has 14 residues. CDR3 sequence: CASSLQGPPGTQYF. CDR3 in DNA: TGCGCCAGCAGCTTACAGGGACCCCCGGGTACGCAGTATTTT.

The chain carries TRBV5-1 and TRBJ1-1; D is perhaps TRBD1 (5 bases). Germline V lookup: CDR1 SGHRS, CDR2 YFSETQ. The CDR3 sequence is 14 residues long. V shed 7 bases and J shed 0 bases, with 13 bases lying between them. This CDR3 is CASSGNPMNTEAFF. The CDR3 DNA reads as TGCGCCAGCTCAGGGAATCCGATGAACACTGAAGCTTTCTTT.

The J gene is TRBJ1-1, the V gene TRBV7-3; TRBD1 is a possible D gene (6 bases). Germline V gene lookup returns CDR1 SGHTA and CDR2 FQGTGA. The V end lost 3 bases, the J end lost 7 bases, and 15 bases lay between the germline ends. This CDR3 region has 14 residues. The CDR3 coding sequence is TGTGCCAGCAGCTTCTTCGACAGGCCCAATGAAGCTTTCTTT. This gives the protein CASSFFDRPNEAFF.

This clonotype was counted a few times. This chain joins TRBV9 and TRBJ1-2, with a tentative D call TRBD1 (5 bases). The V end was cut by 6 bases, the J end by 7 bases, with 19 bases between. This CDR3 contains 14 residues. The germline CDR1 and CDR2 sequences are SGDLS and YYNGEE. CDR3 protein: CASTTTGGEGGYTF. The CDR3 DNA reads TGTGCCAGCACCACCACCGGGGGTGAGGGTGGCTACACCTTC.

The chain has TRBV12-3 or TRBV12-4 and TRBJ2-5, with unresolved D. The ends were cut back, 2 bases at V and 5 bases at J, with 9 bases in the middle. The CDR3 loop spans 13 amino acids. CDR3 residues: CASSLFSVETQYF. The CDR3 DNA is TGTGCCAGCAGTTTATTTTCGGTGGAGACCCAGTACTTC.

This chain connects TRBV7-9 to TRBJ1-3, with no clear D. V shed 5 bases and J shed 0 bases, with 8 bases lying between them. CDR3 length: 14 amino acids. Germline CDR1 SEHNR, CDR2 FQNEAQ (reference sequence). CDR3 sequence reads: CASSQISSGNTIYF. CDR3 DNA: TGTGCCAGCAGCCAGATTAGCTCTGGAAACACCATATATTTT.

The chain couples TRBV4-3 to TRBJ2-3; weak D call: TRBD2 (5 bases). This CDR3 is 13 amino acids long. With 3 bases removed from V and 4 bases from J, the gap between germline ends came to 8 bases. Germline lookup yields CDR1 LGHNA and CDR2 YSLEER. The CDR3 nucleotides are TGCGCCAGCAGCCAGGCCGGGGCAGATACGCAGTATTTT. Amino acids: CASSQAGADTQYF.